This TCR beta chain is from a study of T cells in localized non-small cell lung cancer (dated by TCRdb to 2018 to 2020). At the level of the whole study: The study analyzed T cell repertoires of a few hundred early-stage NSCLC patients, comparing tumors and uninvolved tumor-adjacent lungs. The cohort was made up of 200 to 250 treatment-naive NSCLC patients whose localized lung tumors had been resected. NSCLC patients had a mean age of approximately 66 years, and around 130 were male and 85 to 110 female. Overall study results and their limits: A median of around 60 of the top 100 tumor clones turned up in the paired uninvolved adjacent lung, and approximately 30 of those clones also ranked among the top 100 of that same adjacent lung. Because the study design was exploratory, TCR variables were selected using unadjusted p-values without false-discovery rate correction. Multi-region tumor sequencing was not performed, so intratumor heterogeneity could not be excluded. Longer overall survival was associated with higher T cell density in blood, whereas shorter survival was associated with higher clonality in adjacent lung. Uninvolved tumor-adjacent lung showed the highest T cell clonality, higher than tumor, which suggests more focused antigenic responses in the uninvolved tumor-adjacent lung.

The immunoSEQ Assay was used to sequence TCR beta CDR3 regions from DNA. As for the authors' bioinformatics: To compute T cell density, TCR beta template counts were normalized to usable DNA, which was estimated by amplifying housekeeping genes. Using the preseqR package, richness was estimated by extrapolating to 120,000 templates for tissue samples and 400,000 templates for PBMC samples. Clonality was defined by subtracting Pielou's evenness from one. Tissue-enriched TCRs were identified by differential abundance testing using productive amino-acid clonotypes, minimum total count 5 and alpha 0.1. The Jaccard Index and the Morisita Overlap Index were used to quantify repertoire overlap between compartments. GLIPH grouped TCR beta CDR3s together with public tetramer-defined viral CDR3s, and a viral motif had to include at least three viral sequences and show V-gene enrichment. In its TCRdb copy, this immuneACCESS table keeps in-frame sequences only and misses some clones. Where compared with another copy, unresolved V genes explain less than half of these, and the others have no known cause. The DNA gave D and trimming, while V, J and clone size come from that table. Counted in this sample were 45,000 or so clones; 86% of them appeared once. The ten largest clones represent 2% to 2.5% of the sample.

At diagnosis, peripheral blood, uninvolved tumor-adjacent lung and tumor were collected and stored as a combination of fresh-frozen and FFPE material. Blood samples were analyzed as peripheral blood mononuclear cells for TCR repertoire profiling. Points on this clone: Its specific antigen is unknown. Base qualities are not at hand, and no much larger clone is one base apart.

CDR1 and CDR2 were assigned from the germline V gene as SGHVS and FNYEAQ. Trimming at the junction amounts to 1 base on V and 5 bases on J, and the germline ends lie 11 bases apart. The CDR3 measures 14 amino acids from cysteine to phenylalanine. The only DNA kept is the CDR3, 42 bases in frame from the first base. The clonotype comes from a man aged 40-75 years with stage II lung adenocarcinoma. The starting material was PBMCs, obtained before any cancer treatment. Rearrangement joined TRBV7-6 to TRBJ2-5, with the D gene not clear enough to name. CDR3 region: CASSLEKGGETQYF. The DNA is TGTGCCAGCAGCTTAGAAAAGGGTGGGGAGACCCAGTACTTC.